A selection of T cell receptor beta chains follows, all from one sample in a study of PD-1 blockade in classical Hodgkin lymphoma. Repertoires were generated with immunoSEQ multiplex PCR, while TCRdb's copy carries only in-frame clones and drops some. The sample carries some 14,000 clones, 60% to 80% recorded once. The sequenced sample was peripheral blood mononuclear cells (PBMCs), obtained before the second cycle of nivolumab. These receptors were taken from a human donor with classical Hodgkin lymphoma. CDR3s include the opening cysteine and the closing phenylalanine or tryptophan. A D gene is named only where the DNA matches it firmly. Part of the rows lack a size; the others show once, few, many or a class for expanded clones.

>.|TRBJ2-2|15|few|TRBV7-9
TGTGCCAGCAGCTTAGCAATTCCAGGCTCCGGGGAGCTGTTTTTT
CASSLAIPGSGELFF
>TRBD1|TRBJ1-4|14|.|TRBV2
TGTGCCAGCAGGGACAGGGTCGGGAGTGAAAAACTGTTTTTT
CASRDRVGSEKLFF
>.|TRBJ2-1|15|.|TRBV7-2
TGTGCCAGCAGCTTATCCGGGGGATCCTACAATGAGCAGTTCTTC
CASSLSGGSYNEQFF
>.|TRBJ1-4|18|few|TRBV14
TGTGCCAGCAGCCAAGGAAATCGATGGGCAGATCAACGGGAAAAACTGTTTTTT
CASSQGNRWADQREKLFF
>.|TRBJ2-7|13|.|TRBV6-5
TGTGCCAGCAGTTCCACGGCTACCTACGAGCAGTACTTC
CASSSTATYEQYF
>.|TRBJ2-7|11|.|TRBV18
TGTGCCAGCTCACCAGGCCACGAGCAGTACTTC
CASSPGHEQYF
>.|TRBJ1-1|13|.|TRBV27
TGTGCCAGCAGGAAGACAGGGAACACTGAAGCTTTCTTT
CASRKTGNTEAFF
>.|TRBJ2-3|14|.|TRBV6-5
TGTGCCAGCAGTTTTGATTCCTCCACAGATACGCAGTATTTT
CASSFDSSTDTQYF
>TRBD2|TRBJ2-5|15|.|TRBV11-2
TGTGCCAGCAGCCCCTTGGGACTAGTCCAAGAGACCCAGTACTTC
CASSPLGLVQETQYF
>.|TRBJ2-3|17|once|TRBV5-1
TGCGCCAGCAGCTTGGGCTACAGGGAAAATTTAAGAGATACGCAGTATTTT
CASSLGYRENLRDTQYF
>.|TRBJ2-2|16|.|TRBV9
TGTGCCAGCAGCGTACGCTCGGGCCTGCTGGTCGGGGAGCTGTTTTTT
CASSVRSGLLVGELFF
>TRBD2|TRBJ2-3|15|few|TRBV7-2
TGTGCCAGCAGCCCTAGCGGGGTCCCCACAGATACGCAGTATTTT
CASSPSGVPTDTQYF
>TRBD1|TRBJ2-7|16|.|TRBV7-9
TGTGCCAGCAGCTTAGGGACAGGGGGCGCTTTCTACGAGCAGTACTTC
CASSLGTGGAFYEQYF
>TRBD2|TRBJ2-5|17|.|TRBV9
TGTGCCAGCAGCGTAGGAGGTCTAGCGGGGGTCCAAGAGACCCAGTACTTC
CASSVGGLAGVQETQYF
>.|TRBJ2-7|14|.|TRBV19
TGTGCCAGTAGTATAGATCTCTGGGGGACCGAGCAGTACTTC
CASSIDLWGTEQYF
>.|TRBJ2-3|15|.|TRBV5-5
TGTGCCAGCAGCTTTTTGAGTGCGGCTTCAGATACGCAGTATTTT
CASSFLSAASDTQYF
>TRBD2|TRBJ2-3|17|.|TRBV2
TGTGCCAGCAGACCGATTGGGCTAGCGGGGGACACAGATACGCAGTATTTT
CASRPIGLAGDTDTQYF
>TRBD2|TRBJ2-2|17|.|TRBV7-2
TGTGCCAGCAGCTTATTACGGACTAGCGGGGGATCCGGGGAGCTGTTTTTT
CASSLLRTSGGSGELFF
>.|TRBJ2-7|14|.|TRBV27
TGTGCCAGCAGGGCCAGCCTAGACGGCTACGAGCAGTACTTC
CASRASLDGYEQYF
>.|TRBJ2-6|15|.|TRBV11-2
TGTGCCAGCAGTGGATTGAGCTCTGGGGCCAACGTCCTGACTTTC
CASSGLSSGANVLTF
>.|TRBJ1-6|14|.|TRBV5-1
TGCGCCAGCAGCCTGTTACAGGGCAATTCACCCCTCCACTTT
CASSLLQGNSPLHF
>TRBD1|TRBJ1-4|16|.|TRBV27
TGTGCCAGCAGTTTACAACCGGGACAGGGGTTTAAAAAACTGTTTTTT
CASSLQPGQGFKKLFF
>.|TRBJ1-1|14|once|TRBV7-2
TGTGCCAGCAGCCGGTTTCGAGTAAACACTGAAGCTTTCTTT
CASSRFRVNTEAFF
>.|TRBJ1-2|15|few|TRBV5-1
TGCGCCAGCAGCTTGGCTCCCGGGACCTTCTATGGCTACACCTTC
CASSLAPGTFYGYTF
>.|TRBJ2-3|16|.|TRBV2
TGTGCCAGCAGTCGGGCCTGCCCCTTCTGTACAGATACGCAGTATTTT
CASSRACPFCTDTQYF
>TRBD2|TRBJ2-7|15|once|TRBV6-1
TGTGCCAGCATTCCTGCGGGGGGGAGCTCCTACGAGCAGTACTTC
CASIPAGGSSYEQYF
>.|TRBJ2-7|14|once|TRBV19
TGTGCCAGTAGTACATCGACACTTTCCTACGAGCAGTACTTC
CASSTSTLSYEQYF
>.|TRBJ2-4|16|.|TRBV6-5
TGTGCCAGCAGTTACTCGAGGGTGGGGGCCAAAAACATTCAGTACTTC
CASSYSRVGAKNIQYF